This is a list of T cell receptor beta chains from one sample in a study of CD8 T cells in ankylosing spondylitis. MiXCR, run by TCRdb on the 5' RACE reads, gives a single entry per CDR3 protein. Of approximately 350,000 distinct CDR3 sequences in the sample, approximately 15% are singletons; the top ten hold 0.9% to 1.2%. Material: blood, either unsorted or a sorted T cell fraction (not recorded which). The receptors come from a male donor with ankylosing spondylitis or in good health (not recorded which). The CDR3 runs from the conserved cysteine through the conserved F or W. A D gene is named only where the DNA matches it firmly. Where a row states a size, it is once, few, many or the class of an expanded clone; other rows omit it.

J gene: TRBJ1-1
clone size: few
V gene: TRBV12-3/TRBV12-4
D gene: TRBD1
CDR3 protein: CASSGTDITEAFF
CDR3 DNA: TGTGCCAGCAGCGGGACAGATATAACTGAAGCTTTCTTT

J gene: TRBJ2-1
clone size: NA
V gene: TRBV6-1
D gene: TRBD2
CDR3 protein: CASSPDPGTSGRWYNEQFF
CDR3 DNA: TGTGCCAGCAGCCCCGATCCCGGGACTAGCGGGAGGTGGTACAATGAGCAGTTCTTC

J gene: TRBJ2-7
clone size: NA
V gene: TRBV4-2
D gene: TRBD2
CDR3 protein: CASSTLAGGVSGEQYF
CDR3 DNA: TGTGCCAGCAGCACCCTGGCGGGGGGAGTTTCGGGCGAGCAGTACTTC

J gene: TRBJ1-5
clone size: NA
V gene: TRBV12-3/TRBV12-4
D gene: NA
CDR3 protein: CASSEHGRENQPQHF
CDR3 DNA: TGTGCCAGCAGTGAACACGGAAGGGAGAATCAGCCCCAGCATTTT

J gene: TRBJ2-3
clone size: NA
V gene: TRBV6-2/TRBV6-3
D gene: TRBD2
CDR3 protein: CASSNGLAGSDTQYF
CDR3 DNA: TGTGCCAGCAGCAACGGACTAGCGGGAAGCGATACGCAGTATTTT

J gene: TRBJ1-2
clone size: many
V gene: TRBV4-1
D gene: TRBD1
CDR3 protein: CASSHPDRVEAGYTF
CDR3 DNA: TGCGCCAGCAGCCACCCGGACAGGGTAGAGGCTGGCTACACCTTC

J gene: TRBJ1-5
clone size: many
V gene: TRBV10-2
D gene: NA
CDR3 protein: CASSESGANQPQHF
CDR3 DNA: TGCGCCAGCAGTGAGTCGGGGGCCAATCAGCCCCAGCATTTT

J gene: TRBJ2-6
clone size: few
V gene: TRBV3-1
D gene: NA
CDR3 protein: CASSQVAREGANGANVLTF
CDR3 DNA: TGTGCCAGCAGCCAAGTCGCCAGGGAGGGGGCCAACGGGGCCAACGTCCTGACTTTC

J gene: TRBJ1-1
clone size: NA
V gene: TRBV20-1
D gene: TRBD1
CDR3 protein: CSARVWGTGDTEAFF
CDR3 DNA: TGCAGTGCTAGAGTCTGGGGGACAGGGGATACTGAAGCTTTCTTT

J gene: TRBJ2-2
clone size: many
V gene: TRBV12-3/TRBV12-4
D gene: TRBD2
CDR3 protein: CASSLRTSGRSGELFF
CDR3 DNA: TGTGCCAGCAGTCTCCGGACTAGCGGGAGGAGTGGGGAGCTGTTTTTT

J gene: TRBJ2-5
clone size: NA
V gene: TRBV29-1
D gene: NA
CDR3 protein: CSSGWGETQYF
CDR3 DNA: TGCAGCTCCGGGTGGGGAGAGACCCAGTACTTC

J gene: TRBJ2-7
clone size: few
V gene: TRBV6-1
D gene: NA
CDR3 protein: CASSRSGEGYEQYF
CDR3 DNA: TGTGCCAGCAGCCGATCGGGGGAAGGTTACGAGCAGTACTTC

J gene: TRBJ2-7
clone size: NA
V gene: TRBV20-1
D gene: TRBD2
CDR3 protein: CSASRTSGGHSYEQYF
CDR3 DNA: TGCAGTGCTAGCCGGACTAGCGGGGGGCACTCCTACGAGCAGTACTTC

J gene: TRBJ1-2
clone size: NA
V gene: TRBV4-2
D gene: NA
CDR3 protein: CASSQGTVNYGYTF
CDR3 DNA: TGTGCCAGCAGCCAAGGGACGGTGAACTATGGCTACACCTTC

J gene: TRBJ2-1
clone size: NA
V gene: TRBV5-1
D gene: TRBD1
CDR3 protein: CASSMSGQGAEGPFF
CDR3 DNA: TGCGCCAGCAGCATGTCGGGACAGGGGGCCGAGGGCCCGTTCTTC

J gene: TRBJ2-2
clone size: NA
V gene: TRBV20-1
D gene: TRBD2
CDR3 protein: CSASDSGGNTGELFF
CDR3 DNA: TGCAGTGCTAGTGATAGCGGGGGGAACACCGGGGAGCTGTTTTTT

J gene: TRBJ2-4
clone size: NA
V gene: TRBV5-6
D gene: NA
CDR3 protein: CASSLGGTLAKNIQYF
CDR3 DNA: TGTGCCAGCAGCTTGGGGGGAACCCTAGCCAAAAACATTCAGTACTTC

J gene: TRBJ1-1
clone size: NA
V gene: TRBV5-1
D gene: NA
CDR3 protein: CASKNGPENTEAFF
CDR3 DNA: TGCGCCAGCAAGAACGGTCCGGAGAACACTGAAGCTTTCTTT

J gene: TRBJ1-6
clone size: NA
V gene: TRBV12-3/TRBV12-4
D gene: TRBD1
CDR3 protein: CTCSRGQGASSYNSPLHF
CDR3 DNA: TGTACCTGCAGTCGAGGACAGGGGGCGAGCTCCTATAATTCACCCCTCCACTTT

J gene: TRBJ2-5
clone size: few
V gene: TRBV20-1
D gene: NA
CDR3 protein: CSASPGLPLPETQYF
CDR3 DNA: TGCAGTGCTTCTCCGGGACTTCCCCTTCCAGAGACCCAGTACTTC

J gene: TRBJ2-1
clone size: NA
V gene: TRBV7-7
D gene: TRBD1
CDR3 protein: CASSPGQGVGNEQFF
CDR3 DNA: TGTGCCAGCAGCCCCGGACAGGGCGTCGGTAATGAGCAGTTCTTC

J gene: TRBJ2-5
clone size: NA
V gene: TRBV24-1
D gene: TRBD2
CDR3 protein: CATSDSNQRGAPETQYF
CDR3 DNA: TGTGCCACCAGTGATTCCAACCAGCGGGGGGCCCCAGAGACCCAGTACTTC

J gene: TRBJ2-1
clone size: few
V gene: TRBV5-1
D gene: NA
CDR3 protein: CASSVGGGGNEQFF
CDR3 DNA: TGCGCCAGCAGTGTGGGAGGAGGGGGCAATGAGCAGTTCTTC

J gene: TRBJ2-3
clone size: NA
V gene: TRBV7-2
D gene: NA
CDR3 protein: CASSLSRDTQYF
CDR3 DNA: TGTGCCAGCAGCCTCTCTAGAGATACGCAGTATTTT

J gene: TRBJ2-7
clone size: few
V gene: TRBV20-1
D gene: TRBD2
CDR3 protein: CSARDTLAGGLQYF
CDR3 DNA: TGCAGTGCTAGAGACACCCTAGCGGGGGGGTTGCAGTACTTC

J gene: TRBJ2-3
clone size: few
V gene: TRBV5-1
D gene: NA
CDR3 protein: CASSLGAHTDTQYF
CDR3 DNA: TGCGCCAGCAGCTTAGGGGCTCACACAGATACGCAGTATTTT

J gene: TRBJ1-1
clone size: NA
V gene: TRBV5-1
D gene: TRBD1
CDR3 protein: CASKLGTGLNTEAFF
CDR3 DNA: TGCGCCAGCAAGCTCGGGACAGGCTTGAACACTGAAGCTTTCTTT

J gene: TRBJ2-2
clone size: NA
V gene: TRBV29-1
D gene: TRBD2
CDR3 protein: CSVEPRERPGELFF
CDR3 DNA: TGCAGCGTTGAGCCGCGGGAGAGGCCCGGGGAGCTGTTTTTT

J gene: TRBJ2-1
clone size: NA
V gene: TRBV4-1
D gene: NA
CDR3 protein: CASSQDVGRGGRSYNEQFF
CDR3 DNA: TGCGCCAGCAGCCAAGATGTCGGTCGTGGTGGACGCTCCTACAATGAGCAGTTCTTC

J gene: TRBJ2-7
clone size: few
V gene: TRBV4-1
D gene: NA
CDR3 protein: CASSQVWFREQYF
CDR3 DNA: TGCGCCAGCAGCCAAGTCTGGTTCCGCGAGCAGTACTTC

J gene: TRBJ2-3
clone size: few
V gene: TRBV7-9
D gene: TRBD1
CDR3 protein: CARSDRSTDTQYF
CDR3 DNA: TGTGCCAGGTCGGACAGGAGCACAGATACGCAGTATTTT

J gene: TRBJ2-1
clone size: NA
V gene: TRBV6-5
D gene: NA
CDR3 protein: CASSYSQWKGGHNEQFF
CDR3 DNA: TGTGCCAGCAGTTACTCTCAGTGGAAGGGGGGTCACAATGAGCAGTTCTTC

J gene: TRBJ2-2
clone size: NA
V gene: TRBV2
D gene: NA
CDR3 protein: CASSELGAGELFF
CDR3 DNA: TGTGCCAGCAGTGAGCTGGGGGCCGGGGAGCTGTTTTTT

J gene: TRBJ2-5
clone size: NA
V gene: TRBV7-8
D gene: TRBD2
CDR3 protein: CASRLRRTSGGGKETQYF
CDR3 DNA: TGTGCCAGCAGATTAAGAAGGACTAGCGGGGGGGGGAAAGAGACCCAGTACTTC

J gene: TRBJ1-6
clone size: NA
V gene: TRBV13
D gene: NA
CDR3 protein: CASSWALGRDSPLHF
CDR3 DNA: TGTGCCAGCAGCTGGGCCCTGGGCAGGGATTCACCCCTCCACTTT

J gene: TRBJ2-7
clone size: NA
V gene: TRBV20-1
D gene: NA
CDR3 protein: CSASSRAAYEQYF
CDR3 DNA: TGCAGTGCTAGTAGCCGAGCGGCCTACGAGCAGTACTTC

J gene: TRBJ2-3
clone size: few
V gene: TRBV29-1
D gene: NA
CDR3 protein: CSVERTDTQYF
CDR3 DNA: TGCAGCGTTGAGCGCACAGATACGCAGTATTTT

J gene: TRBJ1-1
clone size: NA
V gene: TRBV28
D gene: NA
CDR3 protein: CASSLIRVGTEAFF
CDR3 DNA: TGTGCCAGCAGTTTAATAAGGGTGGGCACTGAAGCTTTCTTT

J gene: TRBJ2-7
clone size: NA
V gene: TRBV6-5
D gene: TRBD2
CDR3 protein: CASSYGGGRVYEQYF
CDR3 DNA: TGTGCCAGCAGTTACGGCGGGGGGCGAGTGTACGAGCAGTACTTC

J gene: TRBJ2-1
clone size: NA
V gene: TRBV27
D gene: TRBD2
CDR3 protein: CASSSGRGGLYNEQFF
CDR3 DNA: TGTGCCAGCAGTTCCGGGAGGGGGGGCCTCTACAATGAGCAGTTCTTC

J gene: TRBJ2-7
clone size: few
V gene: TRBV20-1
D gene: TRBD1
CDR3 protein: CSAAGGYEQYF
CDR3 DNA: TGCAGTGCGGCAGGGGGCTACGAGCAGTACTTC

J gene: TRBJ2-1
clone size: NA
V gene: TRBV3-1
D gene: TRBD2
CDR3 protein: CASSQVLLTSGSGNEQFF
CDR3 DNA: TGTGCCAGCAGCCAAGTCCTCTTGACTAGCGGGAGTGGAAATGAGCAGTTCTTC

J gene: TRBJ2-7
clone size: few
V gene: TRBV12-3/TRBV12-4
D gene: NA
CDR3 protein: CASSMADTYEQYF
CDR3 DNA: TGTGCCAGCAGTATGGCCGATACCTACGAGCAGTACTTC

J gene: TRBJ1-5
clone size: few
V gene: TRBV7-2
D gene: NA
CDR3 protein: CASSLAVGEGQPQHF
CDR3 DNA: TGTGCCAGCAGCTTAGCAGTCGGGGAAGGTCAGCCCCAGCATTTT

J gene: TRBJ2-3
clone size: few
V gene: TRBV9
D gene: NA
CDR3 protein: CASSVEGDTQYF
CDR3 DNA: TGTGCCAGCAGCGTAGAGGGGGATACGCAGTATTTT

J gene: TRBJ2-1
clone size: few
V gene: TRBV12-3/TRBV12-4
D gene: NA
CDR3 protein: CASSLGLRVGNEQFF
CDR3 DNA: TGTGCCAGCAGCCTCGGACTCCGGGTTGGCAATGAGCAGTTCTTC

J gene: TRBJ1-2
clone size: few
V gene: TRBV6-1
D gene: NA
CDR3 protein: CASSEPGLGGYTF
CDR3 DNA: TGTGCCAGCAGTGAACCGGGACTCGGTGGCTACACCTTC

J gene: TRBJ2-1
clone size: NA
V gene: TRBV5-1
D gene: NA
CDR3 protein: CASSLATGTDEQFF
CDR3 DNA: TGCGCCAGCAGCTTGGCGACTGGGACCGATGAGCAGTTCTTC

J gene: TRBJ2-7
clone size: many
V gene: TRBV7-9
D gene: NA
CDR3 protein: CASSLVNSYEQYF
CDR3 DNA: TGTGCCAGCAGCTTAGTTAACAGTTACGAGCAGTACTTC

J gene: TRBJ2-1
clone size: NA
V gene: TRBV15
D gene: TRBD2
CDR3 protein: CATSRVGLAGGEQFF
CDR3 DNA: TGTGCCACCAGCAGAGTGGGCCTAGCGGGAGGTGAGCAGTTCTTC

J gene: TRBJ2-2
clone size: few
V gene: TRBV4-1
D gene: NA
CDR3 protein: CASSPGLLIAGELFF
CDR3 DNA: TGCGCCAGCAGCCCCGGACTCCTGATCGCTGGGGAGCTGTTTTTT

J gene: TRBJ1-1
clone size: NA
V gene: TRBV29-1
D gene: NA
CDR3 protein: CSAGQTTNEMNTEAFF
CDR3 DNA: TGCAGCGCCGGACAGACTACCAACGAAATGAACACTGAAGCTTTCTTT

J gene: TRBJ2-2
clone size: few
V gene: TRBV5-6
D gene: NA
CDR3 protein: CASTPGFATGELFF
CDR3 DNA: TGTGCCAGCACTCCCGGGTTTGCGACCGGGGAGCTGTTTTTT

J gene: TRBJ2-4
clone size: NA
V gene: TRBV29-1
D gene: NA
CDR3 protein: CSVEVGSGSHIQYF
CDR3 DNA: TGCAGCGTTGAAGTAGGAAGTGGGAGTCACATTCAGTACTTC